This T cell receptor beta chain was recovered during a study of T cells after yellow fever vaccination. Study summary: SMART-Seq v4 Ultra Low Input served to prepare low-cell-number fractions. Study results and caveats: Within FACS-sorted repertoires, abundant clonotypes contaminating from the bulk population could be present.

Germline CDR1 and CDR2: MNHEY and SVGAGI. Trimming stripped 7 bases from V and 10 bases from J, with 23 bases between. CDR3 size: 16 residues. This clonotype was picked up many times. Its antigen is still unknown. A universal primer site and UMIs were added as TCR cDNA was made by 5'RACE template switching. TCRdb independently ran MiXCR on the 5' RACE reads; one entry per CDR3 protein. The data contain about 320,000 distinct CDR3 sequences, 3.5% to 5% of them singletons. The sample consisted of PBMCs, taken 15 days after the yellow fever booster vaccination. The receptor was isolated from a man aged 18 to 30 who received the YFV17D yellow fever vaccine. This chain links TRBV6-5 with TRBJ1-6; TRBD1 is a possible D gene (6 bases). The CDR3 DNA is TGTGCCAGCACCCCCGCCGGGACCTGGGGACAATCACCCCTCCACTTT. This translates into CASTPAGTWGQSPLHF.